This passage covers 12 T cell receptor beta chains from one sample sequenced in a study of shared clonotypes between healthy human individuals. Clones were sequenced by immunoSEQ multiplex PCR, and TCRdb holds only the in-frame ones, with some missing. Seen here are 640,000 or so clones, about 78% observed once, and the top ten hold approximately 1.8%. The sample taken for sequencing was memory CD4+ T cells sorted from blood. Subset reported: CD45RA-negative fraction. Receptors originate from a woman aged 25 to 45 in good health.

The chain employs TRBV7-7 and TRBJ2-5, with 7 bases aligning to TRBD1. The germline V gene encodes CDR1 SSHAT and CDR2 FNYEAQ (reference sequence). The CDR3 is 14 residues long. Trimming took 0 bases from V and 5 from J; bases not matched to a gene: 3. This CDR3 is CASSLATGLETQYF. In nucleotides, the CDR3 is TGTGCCAGCAGCTTAGCGACAGGGCTGGAGACCCAGTACTTC.

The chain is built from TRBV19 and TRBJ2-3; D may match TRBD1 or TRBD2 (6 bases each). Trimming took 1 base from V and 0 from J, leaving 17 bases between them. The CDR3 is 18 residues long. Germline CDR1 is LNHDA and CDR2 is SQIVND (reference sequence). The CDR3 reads CASSIAWKGGPSTDTQYF. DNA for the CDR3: TGTGCCAGTAGTATAGCCTGGAAGGGGGGCCCAAGCACAGATACGCAGTATTTT.

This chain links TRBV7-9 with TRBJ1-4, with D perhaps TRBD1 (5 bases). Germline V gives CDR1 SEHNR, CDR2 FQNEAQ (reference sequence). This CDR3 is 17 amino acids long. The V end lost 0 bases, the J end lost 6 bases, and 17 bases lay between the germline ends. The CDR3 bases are TGTGCCAGCAGCTTAGCACCAGGGTTACCTCCGGATGAAAAACTGTTTTTT. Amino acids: CASSLAPGLPPDEKLFF.

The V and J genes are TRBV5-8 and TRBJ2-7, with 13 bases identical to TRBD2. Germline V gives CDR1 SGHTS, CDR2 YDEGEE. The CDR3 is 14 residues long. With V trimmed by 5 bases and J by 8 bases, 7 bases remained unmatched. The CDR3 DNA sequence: TGTGCCAGCAGTTCTGGACTAGCGGGAGTAAAGCAGTACTTC. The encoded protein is CASSSGLAGVKQYF.

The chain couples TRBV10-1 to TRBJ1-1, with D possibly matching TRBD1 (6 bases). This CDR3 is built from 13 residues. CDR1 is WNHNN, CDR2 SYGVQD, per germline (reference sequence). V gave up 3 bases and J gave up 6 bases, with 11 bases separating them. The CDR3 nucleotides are TGCGCCAGCAGTGAAACAGGGAAAGCTGAAGCTTTCTTT. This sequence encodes CASSETGKAEAFF.

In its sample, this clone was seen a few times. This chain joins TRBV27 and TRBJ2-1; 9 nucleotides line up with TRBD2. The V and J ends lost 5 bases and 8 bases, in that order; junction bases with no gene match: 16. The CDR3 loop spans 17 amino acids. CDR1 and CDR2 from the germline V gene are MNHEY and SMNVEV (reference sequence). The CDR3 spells CASSPRLRAGGKDEQFF. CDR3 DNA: TGTGCCAGCAGTCCCAGGCTTCGGGCGGGAGGGAAAGATGAGCAGTTCTTC.

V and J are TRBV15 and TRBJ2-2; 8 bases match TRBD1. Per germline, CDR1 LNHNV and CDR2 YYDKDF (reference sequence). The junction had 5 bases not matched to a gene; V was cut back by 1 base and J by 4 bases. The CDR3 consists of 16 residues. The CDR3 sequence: CATSRGQGMGTGELFF. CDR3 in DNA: TGTGCCACCAGCAGAGGACAGGGGATGGGCACCGGGGAGCTGTTTTTT.

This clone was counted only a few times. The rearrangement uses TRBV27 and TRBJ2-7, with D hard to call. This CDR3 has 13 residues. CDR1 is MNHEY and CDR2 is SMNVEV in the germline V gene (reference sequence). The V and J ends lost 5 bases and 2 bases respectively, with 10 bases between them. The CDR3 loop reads CASSIGRTYEQYF. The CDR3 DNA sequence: TGTGCCAGCAGTATCGGCAGGACCTACGAGCAGTACTTC.

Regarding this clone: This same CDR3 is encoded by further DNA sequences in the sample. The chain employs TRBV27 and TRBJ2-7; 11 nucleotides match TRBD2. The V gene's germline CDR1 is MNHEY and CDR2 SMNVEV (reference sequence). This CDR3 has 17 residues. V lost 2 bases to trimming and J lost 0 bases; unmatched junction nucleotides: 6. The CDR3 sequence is CASSLRPGLAASYEQYF. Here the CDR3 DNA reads TGTGCCAGCAGTTTACGCCCGGGACTAGCGGCCTCCTACGAGCAGTACTTC.

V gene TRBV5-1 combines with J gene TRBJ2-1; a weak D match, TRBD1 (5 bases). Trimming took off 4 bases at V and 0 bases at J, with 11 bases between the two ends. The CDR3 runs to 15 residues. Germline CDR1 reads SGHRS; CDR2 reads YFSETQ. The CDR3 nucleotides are TGCGCCAGCAGCGTACAGGCGAGCTCCTACAATGAGCAGTTCTTC. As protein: CASSVQASSYNEQFF.

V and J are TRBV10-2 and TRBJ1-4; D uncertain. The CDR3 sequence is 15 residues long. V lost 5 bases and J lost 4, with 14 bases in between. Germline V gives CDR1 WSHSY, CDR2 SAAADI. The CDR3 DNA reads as TGCGCCAGCAGTCTGACACGCGGTAATAATGAAAAACTGTTTTTT. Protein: CASSLTRGNNEKLFF.

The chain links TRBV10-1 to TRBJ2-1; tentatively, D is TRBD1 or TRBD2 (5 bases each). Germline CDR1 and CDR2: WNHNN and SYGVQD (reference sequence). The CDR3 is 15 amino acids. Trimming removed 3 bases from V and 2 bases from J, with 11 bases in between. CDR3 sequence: CASSDGATTYNEQFF. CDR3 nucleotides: TGCGCCAGCAGTGACGGGGCGACTACCTACAATGAGCAGTTCTTC.